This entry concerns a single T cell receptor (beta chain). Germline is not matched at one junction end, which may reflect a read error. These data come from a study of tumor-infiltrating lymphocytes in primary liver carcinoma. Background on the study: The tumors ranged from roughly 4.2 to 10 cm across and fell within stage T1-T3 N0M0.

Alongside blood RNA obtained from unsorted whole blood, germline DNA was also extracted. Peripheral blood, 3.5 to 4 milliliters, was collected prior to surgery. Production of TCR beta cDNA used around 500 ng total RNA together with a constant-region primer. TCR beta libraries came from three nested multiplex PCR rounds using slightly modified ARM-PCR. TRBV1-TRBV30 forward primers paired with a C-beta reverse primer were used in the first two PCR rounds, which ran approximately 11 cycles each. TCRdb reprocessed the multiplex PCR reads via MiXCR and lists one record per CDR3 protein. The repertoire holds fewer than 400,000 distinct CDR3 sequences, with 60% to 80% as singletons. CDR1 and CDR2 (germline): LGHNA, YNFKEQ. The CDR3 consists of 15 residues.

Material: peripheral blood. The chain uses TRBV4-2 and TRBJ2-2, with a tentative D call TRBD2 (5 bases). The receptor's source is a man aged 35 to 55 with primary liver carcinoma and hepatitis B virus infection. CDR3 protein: CANSQDRTGGGELFF. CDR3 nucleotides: TGTGCCAACAGCCAAGATAGGACTGGAGGCGGGGAGCTGTTTTTT.